A selection of T cell receptor beta chains follows, all from one sample in a study of T cells in Graves' hyperthyroidism and ophthalmopathy. Each CDR3 protein is one row after TCRdb ran MiXCR on the multiplex PCR reads. The sample holds a few hundred thousand distinct CDR3 sequences; approximately 15% are singletons and the top ten take around 14%. The sample consisted of blood. The origin of the receptors is a middle-aged woman with Graves' hyperthyroidism. Both conserved end residues are part of each CDR3. The order of the fields is J gene, clone size, CDR3 length, V gene, D gene, CDR3 protein, CDR3 DNA. D genes are given only for firm matches. Some rows mark clone size as missing; the rest say once, few, many or name a class of expanded clone.

j_gene: TRBJ2-7; abundance: few; len: 14; v_gene: TRBV2; d_gene: -; CDR3aa: CASIPEGARYEQYF; CDR3nt: TGTGCCAGCATTCCCGAAGGGGCGCGGTACGAGCAGTACTTC
j_gene: TRBJ2-5; abundance: few; len: 14; v_gene: TRBV18; d_gene: -; CDR3aa: CASSLNPAQETQYF; CDR3nt: TGTGCCAGCTCACTGAATCCGGCCCAAGAGACCCAGTACTTC
j_gene: TRBJ2-3; abundance: many; len: 14; v_gene: TRBV5-1; d_gene: TRBD2; CDR3aa: CASSVGTTTDTQYF; CDR3nt: TGCGCCAGCAGTGTCGGGACTACTACAGATACGCAGTATTTT
j_gene: TRBJ2-1; abundance: -; len: 15; v_gene: TRBV5-4; d_gene: TRBD2; CDR3aa: CASSLRTSGLNEQFF; CDR3nt: TGTGCCAGCAGCTTGCGGACTAGCGGGCTCAATGAGCAGTTCTTC
j_gene: TRBJ2-7; abundance: many; len: 15; v_gene: TRBV5-1; d_gene: TRBD2; CDR3aa: CASSLGLAGGYEQYF; CDR3nt: TGCGCCAGCAGCTTGGGACTAGCGGGAGGTTACGAGCAGTACTTC
j_gene: TRBJ2-1; abundance: many; len: 15; v_gene: TRBV5-1; d_gene: TRBD1; CDR3aa: CASSPTGQDYNEQFF; CDR3nt: TGCGCCAGCAGCCCAACGGGACAGGACTACAATGAGCAGTTCTTC
j_gene: TRBJ2-1; abundance: many; len: 13; v_gene: TRBV20-1; d_gene: TRBD2; CDR3aa: CSPQREMTDEQFF; CDR3nt: TGCAGTCCCCAGCGGGAGATGACAGATGAGCAGTTCTTC
j_gene: TRBJ2-7; abundance: -; len: 14; v_gene: TRBV4-1; d_gene: TRBD1; CDR3aa: CASSEDRSSYEQYF; CDR3nt: TGCGCCAGCAGTGAGGACAGGAGCTCCTACGAGCAGTACTTC
j_gene: TRBJ2-1; abundance: -; len: 15; v_gene: TRBV19; d_gene: TRBD2; CDR3aa: CASSPASGTYNEQFF; CDR3nt: TGTGCCAGTAGTCCCGCTAGCGGGACGTACAATGAGCAGTTCTTC
j_gene: TRBJ2-3; abundance: many; len: 17; v_gene: TRBV12-3/TRBV12-4; d_gene: TRBD2; CDR3aa: CASSLAASGGSTDTQYF; CDR3nt: TGTGCCAGCAGTTTAGCCGCTAGCGGGGGTAGCACAGATACGCAGTATTTT
j_gene: TRBJ2-2; abundance: few; len: 12; v_gene: TRBV12-3/TRBV12-4; d_gene: -; CDR3aa: CASSIGTGELFF; CDR3nt: TGTGCCAGCAGTATAGGAACCGGGGAGCTGTTTTTT
j_gene: TRBJ2-7; abundance: many; len: 16; v_gene: TRBV27; d_gene: TRBD2; CDR3aa: CASSLSQLAGGGEQYF; CDR3nt: TGTGCCAGCAGTTTAAGCCAGCTAGCGGGAGGTGGCGAGCAGTACTTC
j_gene: TRBJ2-3; abundance: many; len: 13; v_gene: TRBV20-1; d_gene: -; CDR3aa: CSASLQGTDTQYF; CDR3nt: TGCAGTGCTAGCCTGCAGGGAACAGATACGCAGTATTTT
j_gene: TRBJ1-4; abundance: many; len: 14; v_gene: TRBV7-8; d_gene: -; CDR3aa: CASSLVAGSGKLFF; CDR3nt: TGTGCCAGCAGCTTAGTCGCAGGGTCGGGAAAACTGTTTTTT
j_gene: TRBJ1-2; abundance: few; len: 15; v_gene: TRBV4-1; d_gene: -; CDR3aa: CASSQTETGLYGYTF; CDR3nt: TGCGCCAGCAGCCAAACAGAGACAGGCCTCTATGGCTACACCTTC
j_gene: TRBJ2-2; abundance: few; len: 13; v_gene: TRBV24-1; d_gene: -; CDR3aa: CATSRRLAGELFF; CDR3nt: TGTGCCACCAGTAGAAGGTTGGCCGGGGAGCTGTTTTTT
j_gene: TRBJ2-2; abundance: -; len: 17; v_gene: TRBV7-3; d_gene: TRBD2; CDR3aa: CASSPAGSGIGGGELFF; CDR3nt: TGTGCCAGCAGCCCGGCCGGTAGCGGGATTGGGGGCGGGGAGCTGTTTTTT
j_gene: TRBJ2-1; abundance: -; len: 17; v_gene: TRBV5-1; d_gene: -; CDR3aa: CASSSDSGSLSYNEQFF; CDR3nt: TGCGCCAGCAGCTCTGATAGCGGTTCACTTTCCTACAATGAGCAGTTCTTC
j_gene: TRBJ1-1; abundance: many; len: 14; v_gene: TRBV5-1; d_gene: -; CDR3aa: CASSLEGSWTEAFF; CDR3nt: TGCGCCAGCAGCTTGGAGGGGAGTTGGACTGAAGCTTTCTTT
j_gene: TRBJ2-7; abundance: -; len: 12; v_gene: TRBV12-3/TRBV12-4; d_gene: -; CDR3aa: CASSLNKGEQYF; CDR3nt: TGTGCCAGCAGTTTAAACAAGGGGGAGCAGTACTTC
j_gene: TRBJ1-5; abundance: many; len: 14; v_gene: TRBV28; d_gene: TRBD1; CDR3aa: CASSPGQGGQPQHF; CDR3nt: TGTGCCAGCAGTCCAGGACAGGGCGGCCAGCCCCAGCATTTT
j_gene: TRBJ2-1; abundance: many; len: 13; v_gene: TRBV5-1; d_gene: -; CDR3aa: CASSGGRADEQFF; CDR3nt: TGCGCCAGCAGCGGAGGTAGAGCCGATGAGCAGTTCTTC
j_gene: TRBJ2-2; abundance: many; len: 14; v_gene: TRBV7-2; d_gene: -; CDR3aa: CASSLGIESGELFF; CDR3nt: TGTGCCAGCAGCTTAGGTATCGAGTCCGGGGAGCTGTTTTTT
j_gene: TRBJ2-2; abundance: many; len: 15; v_gene: TRBV2; d_gene: TRBD1; CDR3aa: CASKPGTGATGELFF; CDR3nt: TGTGCCAGCAAACCCGGGACAGGGGCCACCGGGGAGCTGTTTTTT
j_gene: TRBJ2-5; abundance: -; len: 13; v_gene: TRBV29-1; d_gene: -; CDR3aa: CSVWGQIVETQYF; CDR3nt: TGCAGCGTATGGGGGCAGATTGTAGAGACCCAGTACTTC
j_gene: TRBJ2-5; abundance: many; len: 15; v_gene: TRBV2; d_gene: -; CDR3aa: CASSEFASRLETQYF; CDR3nt: TGTGCCAGCAGTGAATTTGCTAGCCGGTTGGAGACCCAGTACTTC
j_gene: TRBJ1-1; abundance: many; len: 15; v_gene: TRBV27; d_gene: TRBD1; CDR3aa: CASSLSAGGDTEAFF; CDR3nt: TGTGCCAGCAGTTTATCGGCAGGGGGGGACACTGAAGCTTTCTTT
j_gene: TRBJ1-1; abundance: many; len: 14; v_gene: TRBV10-3; d_gene: -; CDR3aa: CAISDTGTRAEAFF; CDR3nt: TGTGCCATCAGTGATACAGGGACCCGTGCTGAAGCTTTCTTT
j_gene: TRBJ2-3; abundance: many; len: 16; v_gene: TRBV7-9; d_gene: -; CDR3aa: CASSSIGTIGLDTQYF; CDR3nt: TGTGCCAGCAGCTCCATCGGGACAATAGGTCTAGATACGCAGTATTTT
j_gene: TRBJ1-5; abundance: -; len: 14; v_gene: TRBV20-1; d_gene: -; CDR3aa: CSARPRYSNQPQHF; CDR3nt: TGCAGTGCTAGGCCGAGATATAGCAATCAGCCCCAGCATTTT
j_gene: TRBJ1-5; abundance: many; len: 14; v_gene: TRBV6-1; d_gene: TRBD1; CDR3aa: CASSYDRGIQPQHF; CDR3nt: TGTGCCAGCAGTTACGACAGGGGAATTCAGCCCCAGCATTTT
j_gene: TRBJ2-5; abundance: -; len: 16; v_gene: TRBV24-1; d_gene: -; CDR3aa: CATSARIGGRQETQYF; CDR3nt: TGTGCCACCAGTGCCCGAATCGGGGGGCGACAAGAGACCCAGTACTTC
j_gene: TRBJ2-2; abundance: many; len: 15; v_gene: TRBV12-3/TRBV12-4; d_gene: -; CDR3aa: CASSLGGAGTGELFF; CDR3nt: TGTGCCAGCAGTTTAGGGGGAGCAGGCACCGGGGAGCTGTTTTTT
j_gene: TRBJ2-7; abundance: once; len: 17; v_gene: TRBV18; d_gene: -; CDR3aa: CASSKSGTEELSYEQYF; CDR3nt: TGTGCCAGCTCAAAATCCGGGACGGAGGAACTTTCCTACGAGCAGTACTTC
j_gene: TRBJ2-7; abundance: -; len: 17; v_gene: TRBV20-1; d_gene: TRBD2; CDR3aa: CSARDYRTSGRAYEQYF; CDR3nt: TGCAGTGCTAGAGATTATCGGACTAGCGGGAGGGCCTACGAGCAGTACTTC
j_gene: TRBJ2-7; abundance: many; len: 15; v_gene: TRBV12-3/TRBV12-4; d_gene: TRBD2; CDR3aa: CASSPPRGGGNEQYF; CDR3nt: TGTGCCAGCAGTCCCCCCCGCGGGGGGGGTAACGAGCAGTACTTC
j_gene: TRBJ2-2; abundance: few; len: 15; v_gene: TRBV12-3/TRBV12-4; d_gene: TRBD2; CDR3aa: CASSPRGINTGELFF; CDR3nt: TGTGCCAGCAGTCCGCGGGGGATTAACACCGGGGAGCTGTTTTTT
j_gene: TRBJ1-5; abundance: few; len: 15; v_gene: TRBV24-1; d_gene: TRBD1; CDR3aa: CATSFGQGGSQPQHF; CDR3nt: TGTGCCACCAGTTTTGGCCAGGGGGGATCCCAGCCCCAGCATTTT
j_gene: TRBJ2-5; abundance: -; len: 19; v_gene: TRBV20-1; d_gene: TRBD2; CDR3aa: CSARLAYSFGGVGQETQYF; CDR3nt: TGCAGTGCTAGACTCGCGTATAGTTTTGGGGGGGTGGGCCAAGAGACCCAGTACTTC
j_gene: TRBJ1-1; abundance: many; len: 12; v_gene: TRBV20-1; d_gene: -; CDR3aa: CSAATAYTEAFF; CDR3nt: TGCAGTGCTGCCACAGCGTACACTGAAGCTTTCTTT
j_gene: TRBJ2-7; abundance: few; len: 14; v_gene: TRBV3-1; d_gene: -; CDR3aa: CASSHVIKGEEQYF; CDR3nt: TGTGCCAGCAGCCATGTTATTAAGGGGGAAGAGCAGTACTTC
j_gene: TRBJ2-2; abundance: -; len: 15; v_gene: TRBV14; d_gene: TRBD2; CDR3aa: CASSPREAGTGELFF; CDR3nt: TGTGCCAGCAGCCCGCGGGAGGCCGGAACCGGGGAGCTGTTTTTT